This T cell receptor (beta chain) was observed in a study of T-cell reconstitution after alpha-beta-depleted transplantation in children. TCRbeta library preparation incorporated unique molecular identifiers. In TCRdb, the PCR reads were re-called with MiXCR into one record per CDR3 protein. Seen here are about 980,000 distinct CDR3 sequences, roughly 31% observed once, and the top ten hold under 30%. Germline CDR1 SGHRS, CDR2 YFSETQ. There are 15 residues in the CDR3. Trimming pared 2 bases from V and 5 bases from J, leaving 15 bases between. The sample was PBMCs, mostly from graft donor cells, taken 360 days after TCRalphabeta/CD19-depleted stem cell transplant. The sequence was obtained from a boy less than two years old who had a stem cell transplant for SCID, so the T cells may come from the graft donor. V is TRBV5-1 and J is TRBJ2-3; D may be TRBD1 or TRBD2 (5 bases each). The CDR3 DNA is TGCGCCAGCAGCTTCTCTCCCGGGGCTGTAGATACGCAGTATTTT. Amino acids: CASSFSPGAVDTQYF.